A selection of T cell receptor beta chains follows, all from one sample in a study of radiotherapy plus CTLA-4 blockade in lung cancer. The protocol was immunoSEQ multiplex PCR, while the TCRdb copy is restricted to in-frame clones and leaves out a portion. Among roughly 78,000 clones listed, roughly three quarters were seen once. The source was peripheral blood, collected from a patient treated with radiotherapy plus ipilimumab. All receptors come from a human donor with non-small cell lung cancer who had a complete response to radiotherapy plus ipilimumab. Both conserved end residues are part of each CDR3. Each record gives: J gene, D gene, clone size, V gene, CDR3 protein, CDR3 DNA. The D gene is left open where the match is weak. Some rows mark clone size as missing; the rest say once, few, many or name a class of expanded clone.

TRBJ2-3 | TRBD1 | - | TRBV19 | CASSGGQGGHPSTDTQYF | TGTGCCAGTAGTGGGGGACAGGGAGGGCATCCTAGCACAGATACGCAGTATTTT
TRBJ1-6 | - | - | TRBV10-3 | CAITAGGLGAPLHF | TGTGCCATCACTGCGGGGGGGCTGGGGGCACCCCTCCACTTT
TRBJ1-1 | - | - | TRBV29-1 | CSVDPGETGVTEAFF | TGCAGCGTTGACCCCGGAGAAACCGGGGTCACTGAAGCTTTCTTT
TRBJ1-2 | TRBD1 | - | TRBV6-5 | CASSLYGTEGYTF | TGTGCCAGCAGCCTCTACGGGACAGAGGGCTACACCTTC
TRBJ1-6 | - | - | TRBV30 | CAWSPGGGNSPLHF | TGTGCCTGGAGCCCCGGGGGGGGCAATTCACCCCTCCACTTT
TRBJ2-5 | TRBD1 | - | TRBV2 | CASGLTGGGGETQYF | TGTGCCAGCGGCCTAACAGGGGGCGGAGGAGAGACCCAGTACTTC
TRBJ1-1 | - | - | TRBV10-2 | CASRGYPNTEAFF | TGCGCCAGCAGGGGCTATCCGAACACTGAAGCTTTCTTT
TRBJ1-2 | - | few | TRBV6-5 | CAAGREGNYGYTF | TGTGCCGCCGGGAGGGAAGGCAACTATGGCTACACCTTC
TRBJ1-4 | - | - | TRBV6-5 | CASSYRGTNEKLFF | TGTGCCAGCAGTTACAGGGGAACTAATGAAAAACTGTTTTTT
TRBJ1-1 | - | - | TRBV5-6 | CASSPGLNTEAFF | TGTGCCAGCAGCCCCGGCCTCAACACTGAAGCTTTCTTT
TRBJ1-4 | TRBD1 | - | TRBV29-1 | CSVTDREKLFF | TGCAGCGTGACGGACAGGGAAAAACTGTTTTTT
TRBJ2-1 | - | - | TRBV19 | CASSISRAGPYNEQFF | TGTGCCAGTAGTATAAGTCGTGCGGGACCTTACAATGAGCAGTTCTTC
TRBJ1-5 | - | - | TRBV7-2 | CASSLVGGNQPQHF | TGTGCCAGCAGCTTAGTAGGGGGTAATCAGCCCCAGCATTTT
TRBJ2-6 | - | - | TRBV1 | CTSSLGRLCTKRANVLTF | TGCACCAGCAGCCTCGGGCGTTTGTGCACAAAGCGGGCCAACGTCCTGACTTTC
TRBJ1-2 | - | - | TRBV5-1 | CASSYYRFPRDYGYTF | TGCGCCAGCAGCTACTACCGGTTCCCTCGGGACTATGGCTACACCTTC
TRBJ2-4 | - | - | TRBV2 | CASSEMALLAKNIQYF | TGTGCCAGCAGTGAAATGGCCCTCTTAGCCAAAAACATTCAGTACTTC
TRBJ1-5 | - | - | TRBV7-8 | CASSLVGTSVGGNQPQHF | TGTGCCAGCAGCTTAGTCGGCACCTCGGTCGGGGGCAATCAGCCCCAGCATTTT
TRBJ1-5 | TRBD1 | few | TRBV19 | CASRTGTGNQPQHF | TGTGCCAGTAGAACCGGGACAGGCAATCAGCCCCAGCATTTT
TRBJ1-4 | - | - | TRBV30 | CAWGVHLATNEKLFF | TGTGCCTGGGGGGTCCACCTTGCAACTAATGAAAAACTGTTTTTT
TRBJ1-2 | TRBD1 | - | TRBV29-1 | CSADGRGPSPDSNYGYTF | TGCAGCGCCGACGGTAGGGGGCCCTCCCCTGATTCTAACTATGGCTACACCTTC
TRBJ1-3 | - | - | TRBV5-1 | CASSLDGAGRGNTIYF | TGCGCCAGCAGCTTGGATGGAGCGGGGAGGGGAAACACCATATATTTT
TRBJ1-1 | - | - | TRBV7-8 | CASSLAGVTEAFF | TGTGCCAGCAGCTTAGCAGGGGTCACTGAAGCTTTCTTT
TRBJ1-1 | - | - | TRBV5-6 | CASSLVGDVIEAFF | TGTGCCAGCAGCTTGGTGGGGGACGTCATTGAAGCTTTCTTT
TRBJ1-4 | TRBD1 | - | TRBV27 | CAGSFGTGLANEKLFF | TGTGCCGGCAGTTTCGGGACAGGTTTGGCTAATGAAAAACTGTTTTTT
TRBJ2-3 | - | - | TRBV9 | CASSVTQIGGRGHTDTQYF | TGTGCCAGCAGCGTAACCCAAATTGGGGGCAGGGGACACACAGATACGCAGTATTTT
TRBJ1-2 | - | - | TRBV6-5 | CASSYGGASNYGYTF | TGTGCCAGCAGTTACGGGGGAGCCTCCAACTATGGCTACACCTTC
TRBJ2-1 | - | - | TRBV27 | CASSLSTTGYNEQFF | TGTGCCAGCAGTTTATCCACGACAGGCTACAATGAGCAGTTCTTC
TRBJ2-2 | - | - | TRBV13 | CASSLEAGRNTGELFF | TGTGCCAGCAGCTTAGAGGCCGGACGGAACACCGGGGAGCTGTTTTTT
TRBJ2-7 | - | - | TRBV2 | CASRGGPGTYEQYF | TGTGCCAGCAGAGGGGGACCTGGGACGTACGAGCAGTACTTC
TRBJ1-5 | - | - | TRBV6-5 | CASSLKGGQPQHF | TGTGCCAGCAGTCTTAAGGGAGGCCAGCCCCAGCATTTT
TRBJ1-5 | - | once | TRBV6-1 | CASSEGQHNSNQPQHF | TGTGCCAGCAGTGAGGGTCAGCACAATAGCAATCAGCCCCAGCATTTT
TRBJ2-2 | TRBD2 | - | TRBV7-6 | CASSKRAREDTGELFF | TGTGCCAGCAGCAAGCGGGCGCGGGAGGACACCGGGGAGCTGTTTTTT
TRBJ2-5 | - | - | TRBV2 | CASSDRGGGETQYF | TGTGCCAGCAGTGACAGGGGAGGGGGAGAGACCCAGTACTTC
TRBJ1-1 | TRBD1 | - | TRBV6-5 | CASSLRQGAGTEAFF | TGTGCCAGCAGCTTAAGACAGGGGGCGGGCACTGAAGCTTTCTTT
TRBJ1-6 | - | once | TRBV30 | CAWAVAGTPLHF | TGTGCCTGGGCGGTGGCAGGGACACCCCTCCACTTT
TRBJ2-5 | - | - | TRBV5-4 | CASSSTRDAETQYF | TGTGCCAGCAGCTCCACTAGGGACGCGGAGACCCAGTACTTC
TRBJ2-3 | - | - | TRBV10-1 | CASSEGPDTDTQYF | TGCGCCAGCAGTGAGGGGCCAGACACAGATACGCAGTATTTT
TRBJ2-7 | - | - | TRBV6-5 | CASSYLGRAYEQYF | TGTGCCAGCAGTTATTTGGGCAGAGCCTACGAGCAGTACTTC
TRBJ1-1 | - | few | TRBV6-5 | CASSRGSEAFF | TGTGCCAGCAGCCGGGGCTCTGAAGCTTTCTTT
TRBJ1-6 | - | - | TRBV7-9 | CASSLSSGSPLHF | TGTGCCAGCAGCTTATCATCCGGTTCACCCCTCCACTTT
TRBJ2-1 | - | - | TRBV29-1 | CSAGTVNEQFF | TGCAGCGCCGGGACCGTGAATGAGCAGTTCTTC
TRBJ2-3 | - | - | TRBV7-9 | CAGGGADTQYF | TGTGCAGGGGGGGGCGCAGATACGCAGTATTTT
TRBJ2-1 | - | - | TRBV6-5 | CASSYSGTLRNEQFF | TGTGCCAGCAGTTACTCCGGGACCTTACGCAATGAGCAGTTCTTC